The 23 T cell receptor beta chains below come from one sample, sequenced in a study of shared clonotypes between healthy human individuals. In the naive CD8 group, cells lacked CD45RO and were positively selected for CCR7, so terminally differentiated effector memory CD45RA+ cells were left out. The repertoire was sequenced with immunoSEQ multiplex PCR; TCRdb's copy has only in-frame clones and lacks some. The repertoire consists of 1.5 million to 2.5 million clones, with around 96% occurring once and the leading ten covering 1% to 1.5%. Sequencing was performed on naive CD8+ T cells sorted from blood. The receptors derive from a man aged 18 to 29 in good health.

A word on this clone: Distinct nucleotide sequences in the sample also encode this CDR3. This chain links TRBV27 with TRBJ2-7, with TRBD2 as a possible D gene (6 bases). From germline, CDR1 is MNHEY and CDR2 SMNVEV (reference sequence). The ends were cut back, 7 bases at V and 1 base at J, with 8 bases in the middle. This CDR3 region has 12 residues. CDR3 DNA sequence: TGTGCCAGCATGGGACTTTCCTACGAGCAGTACTTC. This codes for CASMGLSYEQYF.

The chain links TRBV11-2 to TRBJ2-7; D might be TRBD1 (6 bases). Trimming left V 6 bases short and J 3 bases short, with 12 bases between. The CDR3 is made up of 13 amino acids. Germline CDR1 and CDR2: SGHAT and FQNNGV. For the CDR3, the DNA is TGTGCCAGCAGGTCCGACAGGATCTACGAGCAGTACTTC. It specifies CASRSDRIYEQYF.

The chain combines TRBV11-2 with TRBJ2-2, with 8 bases identical to TRBD1. V trimming: 4 bases; J trimming: 8 bases; junction bases outside the gene matches: 9. This CDR3 is 15 amino acids long. CDR1 SGHAT and CDR2 FQNNGV come from the germline V gene. The CDR3 sequence: CASSSFRDRRGELFF. Here the CDR3 DNA reads TGTGCCAGCAGCTCCTTCCGGGACAGGAGAGGGGAGCTGTTTTTT.

V usage is TRBV5-4 and J usage is TRBJ2-7; D possibly corresponds to TRBD2 (6 bases). V was pared by 1 base and J by 12 bases, with 26 bases between. CDR1 is SGHNT and CDR2 is YYREEE in the germline V gene (reference sequence). This CDR3 is 16 amino acids long. The CDR3, as DNA: TGTGCCAGCAGCTTGAAAGGTGGGGGTGCGGGGCCGGTCTGGTACTTC. This codes for CASSLKGGGAGPVWYF. The full variable domain, rest sourced from reference TRBV5-4 and TRBJ2-7, is ETGVTQSPTHLIKTRGQQVTLRCSSQSGHNTVSWYQQALGQGPQFIFQYYREEENGRGNFPPRFSGLQFPNYSSELNVNALELDDSALYLCASSLKGGGAGPVWYFGPGTRLTVT.

This chain links TRBV11-2 with TRBJ1-2, with unresolved D. The germline V gene encodes CDR1 SGHAT and CDR2 FQNNGV. This CDR3 spans 12 amino acids. V was clipped by 1 base and J by 7 bases, with 7 bases between them. The CDR3 region has the DNA TGTGCCAGCAGCTTAGGCCATGCTGGCTACACCTTC. Translated: CASSLGHAGYTF.

On this clone: The sample contains more than one DNA sequence encoding this CDR3. The rearrangement uses TRBV9 and TRBJ1-1, with a possible D match to TRBD1 (5 bases). V was shortened by 7 bases and J by 5 bases, with 15 bases between the two germline ends. CDR3 length: 13 amino acids. Germline V lookup: CDR1 SGDLS, CDR2 YYNGEE. CDR3 residues: CASSLGGATEAFF. The CDR3 DNA reads TGTGCCAGCTCCCTGGGGGGTGCGACTGAAGCTTTCTTT.

This CDR3 reads CASSFEYAGGGGYTF. CDR3 DNA: TGTGCCAGCAGCTTTGAATATGCAGGGGGCGGCGGCTACACCTTC. The V and J genes are TRBV5-4 and TRBJ1-2, with 8 nucleotides matching TRBD1. Germline V lookup: CDR1 SGHNT, CDR2 YYREEE (reference sequence). V shed 2 bases and J 8 bases; nucleotides not matched to a gene: 11. The CDR3 totals 15 residues.

V gene TRBV12-1 combines with J gene TRBJ1-2. TRBV12-1 is marked as a pseudogene. This CDR3 has 16 amino acids. This chain's CDR3 is CARRHGGGSKFYGYTF. The CDR3 bases are TGTGCCCGACGACATGGAGGGGGGTCCAAATTCTATGGCTACACCTTC.

The rearrangement uses TRBV5-6 and TRBJ2-7, with D perhaps TRBD1 (5 bases). CDR1 is SGHDT and CDR2 is YYEEEE in the germline V gene. V lost 5 bases and J 5 bases, leaving 14 bases between the germline ends. The CDR3 is 13 residues long. CDR3 coding DNA: TGTGCCAGCAGGTACCAGGGTGTCCACGAGCAGTACTTC. It encodes CASRYQGVHEQYF.

V and J are TRBV13 and TRBJ2-1, with a weak D call TRBD2 (6 bases). Germline CDR1 is PRHDT and CDR2 is FYEKMQ (reference sequence). Trimming pared 5 bases from V and 0 bases from J, leaving 11 bases between. The CDR3 consists of 15 residues. In nucleotides, the CDR3 is TGTGCCAGCAGCACTCAAGCGGGCTCCTACAATGAGCAGTTCTTC. It yields the protein CASSTQAGSYNEQFF.

The gene calls are TRBV6-6 and TRBJ2-1, with D maybe TRBD1 (6 bases). V lost 1 base and J lost 4, with 8 bases in between. Germline V CDR1 and CDR2: MNHNY, SVGAGI (reference sequence). The CDR3 is 14 amino acids. The DNA for the CDR3 is TGTGCCAGCAGTTACTATCAGGGGTACAATGAGCAGTTCTTC. It translates to CASSYYQGYNEQFF.

The table lists this clone with a count of one. The genes are TRBV19 and TRBJ2-7; weak D call: TRBD1 (6 bases). Germline values: CDR1 LNHDA, CDR2 SQIVND (reference sequence). The CDR3 has 14 residues. The V gene lost 4 bases and the J gene lost 3 bases, with 13 bases spanning the gap. CDR3 DNA: TGTGCCAGTAGTACGCCGGGACAAGTCTACGAGCAGTACTTC. Protein product: CASSTPGQVYEQYF. Complete variable domain (other parts from reference TRBV19 and TRBJ2-7): DGGITQSPKYLFRKEGQNVTLSCEQNLNHDAMYWYRQDPGQGLRLIYYSQIVNDFQKGDIAEGYSVSREKKESFPLTVTSAQKNPTAFYLCASSTPGQVYEQYFGPGTRLTVT.

V is TRBV7-9 and J is TRBJ2-5; D remains unclear. Looked up from germline, CDR1 is SEHNR and CDR2 is FQNEAQ (reference sequence). The CDR3 runs 12 residues. The V end was cut by 2 bases, the J end by 9 bases, with 10 bases between. In DNA, the CDR3 is TGTGCCAGCAGCTTACTTGGTGGACCCCAGTACTTC. This translates into CASSLLGGPQYF.

Regarding this clone: The same CDR3 arises from other DNA sequences in this sample as well. The chain joins TRBV7-3 to TRBJ2-3; tentative D call: TRBD2 (7 bases). Germline V gene data show CDR1 as SGHTA and CDR2 as FQGTGA. The CDR3 loop spans 14 amino acids. Trimming stripped 3 bases from V and 6 bases from J, with 13 bases between. The CDR3 coding sequence is TGTGCCAGCAGCTTTTCGGGGGGCGCGGATACGCAGTATTTT. Protein product: CASSFSGGADTQYF.

Comments on this clone: The same CDR3 is also encoded by other DNA sequences in this sample. This chain uses TRBV5-6 with TRBJ2-2; D gene ambiguous. From germline, CDR1 is SGHDT and CDR2 YYEEEE. This CDR3 is 13 amino acids long. V lost 5 bases and J 2 bases, leaving 7 bases between the germline ends. The CDR3, as DNA: TGTGCCAGCAGTTCCGGCAACACCGGGGAGCTGTTTTTT. This codes for CASSSGNTGELFF.

The chain couples TRBV19 to TRBJ2-3; TRBD2 aligns across 8 bases. J was trimmed by 0 bases and V by 6 bases; bases with no gene match: 17. The CDR3 is 19 residues long. Germline V gene lookup returns CDR1 LNHDA and CDR2 SQIVND (reference sequence). CDR3 loop: CASSLLTIRAGASTDTQYF. The CDR3 bases are TGTGCCAGTAGCCTACTTACCATTAGAGCGGGGGCTAGCACAGATACGCAGTATTTT.

Here the CDR3 DNA reads TGTGCCAGCAGCACCGACCCCGGGACAGCGGCAGATACGCAGTATTTT. Translating it yields CASSTDPGTAADTQYF. J is TRBJ2-3 and V is TRBV9; 7 nucleotides align to TRBD1. Looked up from germline, CDR1 is SGDLS and CDR2 is YYNGEE. The V segment lost 4 bases and the J segment 4 bases; nucleotides outside the gene matches: 12. The CDR3 loop spans 16 amino acids.

This clone came up once. This rearrangement joins TRBV25-1 to TRBJ2-1, with D possibly TRBD2 on 6 matching bases. Germline V lookup: CDR1 MGHDK, CDR2 SYGVNS. CDR3 length: 14 residues. Trimming cost V 2 bases and J 4 bases, with 9 bases left between them. The CDR3: CASSEKEGYNEQFF. CDR3 nucleotides: TGTGCCAGCAGTGAAAAGGAGGGGTACAATGAGCAGTTCTTC.

CDR3 protein: CASSPNGRVDQPQHF. CDR3 nucleotide sequence: TGTGCCAGCAGCCCCAACGGCAGGGTGGACCAGCCCCAGCATTTT. V and J are TRBV7-2 and TRBJ1-5; D is perhaps TRBD1 (5 bases). The germline CDR1 and CDR2 sequences are SGHTA and FQGNSA. CDR3 length: 15 residues. The germline V and J ends were trimmed by 5 bases and 7 bases, with 18 bases remaining between them.

The V gene is TRBV30, the J gene TRBJ2-2; the D is unclear. Germline assignment: CDR1 GTSNPN and CDR2 SVGIG (reference sequence). CDR3 size: 14 residues. Deletions cut 5 bases from V and 0 bases from J, with 10 bases between. The DNA for the CDR3 is TGTGCCTGGGGGATATACACGAACACCGGGGAGCTGTTTTTT. Amino acid sequence: CAWGIYTNTGELFF.

This rearrangement joins TRBV5-6 to TRBJ1-3; tentative D call: TRBD1 (5 bases). From germline, CDR1 is SGHDT and CDR2 YYEEEE. This CDR3 region has 14 residues. The ends were cut back, 4 bases at V and 2 bases at J, with 10 bases in the middle. The CDR3 DNA is TGTGCCAGCAGCGCCGAGGGACCTGGAAACACCATATATTTT. It specifies CASSAEGPGNTIYF.

The J gene is TRBJ2-3, the V gene TRBV7-6; TRBD2 matches 10 bases. This CDR3 contains 16 residues. Trimming cost V 5 bases and J 4 bases; bases outside gene matches: 9. Germline-derived CDR1 and CDR2 are SGHVS and FNYEAQ. In DNA, the CDR3 is TGTGCCAGCAGCCCGACTAAGCGGGGGGGCGCAGATACGCAGTATTTT. It yields the protein CASSPTKRGGADTQYF.

The chain employs TRBV7-9 and TRBJ2-3; D unclear. CDR1 and CDR2 from the germline V gene are SEHNR and FQNEAQ (reference sequence). This CDR3 is 13 amino acids long. Deletions cut 5 bases from V and 9 bases from J, with 15 bases between. CDR3 in amino acids: CASSGPNLLTQYF. The CDR3 DNA is TGTGCCAGCAGCGGGCCAAACCTACTAACGCAGTATTTT.